Following are 15 T cell receptor beta chains from one sample sequenced in a study of beta chain features in type 1 diabetes. The study reverse transcribed the entire isolated RNA, so it sequenced expressed TCRB transcripts. The assay was immunoSEQ multiplex PCR, and TCRdb's table has in-frame clones only and misses some. The sample shows 200,000 to 250,000 clones, roughly 70% of them seen only once. Sequencing input: naive CD4+ T cells from blood. Receptor source: a man aged 25 to 45 in good health.

J is TRBJ2-5 and V is TRBV7-9, with D maybe TRBD1 (6 bases). V lost 1 base to trimming and J lost 5 bases, with 11 bases between them. The germline gives CDR1 SEHNR, CDR2 FQNEAQ (reference sequence). The CDR3 is 14 amino acids. CDR3 region: CASSLVRGTETQYF. CDR3 bases: TGTGCCAGCAGCTTAGTGAGGGGGACGGAGACCCAGTACTTC.

This clone was detected only a few times. The CDR3 spells CASSDRASSYEQYF. The CDR3 DNA reads TGTGCCAGCAGCGATCGGGCTAGCTCCTACGAGCAGTACTTC. The J gene is TRBJ2-7, the V gene TRBV7-9; D not certain. With 5 bases removed from V and 0 bases from J, the gap between germline ends came to 11 bases. CDR1 and CDR2 (germline): SEHNR, FQNEAQ (reference sequence). This CDR3 spans 14 amino acids.

The chain couples TRBV9 to TRBJ1-2; D possibly corresponds to TRBD1 (5 bases). V gave up 0 bases and J gave up 4 bases, with 13 bases separating them. The CDR3 runs to 15 residues. Germline loops: CDR1 SGDLS, CDR2 YYNGEE. Written as DNA, the CDR3 is TGTGCCAGCAGCGTAGATGCAGGGACTCGCTATGGCTACACCTTC. It yields the protein CASSVDAGTRYGYTF.

This clone was counted a single time. This sequence joins TRBV4-1 and TRBJ1-2; D is unclear. CDR1 and CDR2 from the germline V gene are MGHRA and YSYEKL. Trimming cost V 0 bases and J 5 bases, with 16 bases left between them. CDR3 length: 16 residues. The CDR3 is CASSQDLVGSFYGYTF. For the CDR3, the DNA is TGCGCCAGCAGCCAAGATCTGGTAGGAAGCTTTTATGGCTACACCTTC.

The chain employs TRBV10-3 and TRBJ2-3, with a possible D match to TRBD1 (6 bases). Between the trimmed V and J ends, which lost 10 bases and 0 bases, there was a span of 20 bases. There are 16 residues in the CDR3. The V gene's germline CDR1 is ENHRY and CDR2 SYGVKD. The CDR3 nucleotides are TGTGCCACTCGGACAGCCAGGGAAACTAGCACAGATACGCAGTATTTT. This codes for CATRTARETSTDTQYF.

The genes are TRBV28 and TRBJ2-7; D unclear. Germline V lookup: CDR1 MDHEN, CDR2 SYDVKM. The CDR3 consists of 12 residues. Trimming stripped 8 bases from V and 3 bases from J, with 11 bases between. The CDR3 reads CASGSEDYEQYF. CDR3 coding DNA: TGTGCCAGCGGGTCAGAGGACTACGAGCAGTACTTC.

V is TRBV7-2 and J is TRBJ2-7; D unresolved. The germline V gene encodes CDR1 SGHTA and CDR2 FQGNSA. This CDR3 comprises 14 residues. V was shortened by 1 base and J by 2 bases, with 9 bases between the two germline ends. As DNA, the CDR3 is TGTGCCAGCAGCTTAGTACTACAGACCTACGAGCAGTACTTC. It codes for CASSLVLQTYEQYF.

The chain recombines TRBV7-9 with TRBJ2-2; the D is unclear. V was trimmed by 5 bases and J by 7 bases, leaving 8 bases between them. The CDR3 totals 12 residues. CDR1 is SEHNR and CDR2 is FQNEAQ in the germline V gene (reference sequence). The CDR3 sequence: CASSPPIGELFF. As DNA, the CDR3 is TGTGCCAGCAGCCCTCCGATCGGGGAGCTGTTTTTT.

The chain recombines TRBV30 with TRBJ2-3; TRBD2 is a possible D gene (5 bases). Germline CDR1 GTSNPN, CDR2 SVGIG (reference sequence). Trimming left V 6 bases short and J 1 base short, with 11 bases between. This CDR3 has 13 residues. The CDR3 loop reads CACEGGRTDTQYF. Written as DNA, the CDR3 is TGTGCCTGCGAGGGTGGCCGCACAGATACGCAGTATTTT.

The CDR3 protein is CASSWEIEGYEQYF. CDR3 DNA: TGCGCCAGCAGCTGGGAAATCGAGGGCTACGAGCAGTACTTC. The rearrangement links TRBV5-1 to TRBJ2-7, with a tentative D call TRBD2 (5 bases). Between the trimmed V and J ends, which lost 3 bases and 3 bases, there was a span of 13 bases. This CDR3 contains 14 residues. Germline V CDR1 and CDR2: SGHRS, YFSETQ.

The chain uses TRBV6-5 and TRBJ2-5; the D gene is possibly TRBD2 (6 bases). The V end lost 2 bases, the J end lost 0 bases, and 7 bases lay between the germline ends. In germline, CDR1 is MNHEY, CDR2 SVGAGI. This CDR3 has 14 residues. The CDR3 loop reads CASSYGGYQETQYF. CDR3 nucleotide sequence: TGTGCCAGCAGTTACGGGGGGTACCAAGAGACCCAGTACTTC.

There are a few counts of this clone. The chain links TRBV30 to TRBJ1-4; TRBD1 matches 7 bases. V gave up 5 bases and J gave up 8 bases; unmatched junction bases: 11. Germline lookup yields CDR1 GTSNPN and CDR2 SVGIG (reference sequence). This CDR3 spans 14 amino acids. This CDR3 reads CAWSLQGLREKLFF. Here the CDR3 DNA reads TGTGCCTGGTCGCTACAGGGGCTGCGAGAAAAACTGTTTTTT.

V gene TRBV5-6 combines with J gene TRBJ2-1; TRBD1 aligns across 10 bases. CDR1 is SGHDT and CDR2 is YYEEEE in the germline V gene. The trim removed 4 bases at V and 3 bases at J, leaving 4 bases unmatched. The length of the CDR3 is 15 residues. CDR3 sequence (DNA): TGTGCCAGCAGCCAGGGACAGGGGCACTACAATGAGCAGTTCTTC. This codes for CASSQGQGHYNEQFF.

This clone was seen a few times. The chain combines TRBV14 with TRBJ1-2; D is undetermined. Looked up from germline, CDR1 is SGHDN and CDR2 is FVKESK. CDR3 size: 12 residues. V shed 0 bases and J shed 8 bases, with 7 bases lying between them. CDR3 in DNA: TGTGCCAGCAGCCAAGATGGACGGGGCTACACCTTC. This sequence encodes CASSQDGRGYTF.

The chain recombines TRBV29-1 with TRBJ1-5; D might be TRBD1 (6 bases). The CDR3 spans 13 residues. Trimming removed 5 bases from V and 4 bases from J, with 12 bases in between. Looked up from germline, CDR1 is SQVTM and CDR2 is ANQGSEA. The CDR3 sequence: CSVSTGQNQPQHF. In DNA form, the CDR3 reads TGCAGCGTTTCCACAGGGCAAAATCAGCCCCAGCATTTT.